The text below deals with one TCR beta chain. The antigen remains undetermined. Noted time point: week 47, end of study. Doses comprised 300 ug of mutant IDH1 20-mer peptide each, plus topical imiquimod. The data stem from a study of a mutant IDH1 vaccine in newly diagnosed glioma. The protocol was immunoSEQ multiplex PCR, while the TCRdb copy is restricted to in-frame clones and leaves out a portion. The top ten clones hold over 0.7% of a sample with about 94,000 clones, roughly 90% of them seen once. V trimming: 1 base; J trimming: 4 bases; junction bases outside the gene matches: 3. The CDR3 is made up of 14 amino acids. Germline V CDR1 and CDR2: SGHVS, FQNEAQ.

This chain joins TRBV7-8 and TRBJ2-5; 7 bases match TRBD1. This sequence originates from a woman aged 50 to 60 with glioma. Sequencing was performed on PBMCs, taken from a glioma patient whose treatment included an IDH1 peptide vaccine. CDR3 sequence reads: CASSLDTGAETQYF. The CDR3 nucleotides read TGTGCCAGCAGCTTAGATACAGGGGCAGAGACCCAGTACTTC.